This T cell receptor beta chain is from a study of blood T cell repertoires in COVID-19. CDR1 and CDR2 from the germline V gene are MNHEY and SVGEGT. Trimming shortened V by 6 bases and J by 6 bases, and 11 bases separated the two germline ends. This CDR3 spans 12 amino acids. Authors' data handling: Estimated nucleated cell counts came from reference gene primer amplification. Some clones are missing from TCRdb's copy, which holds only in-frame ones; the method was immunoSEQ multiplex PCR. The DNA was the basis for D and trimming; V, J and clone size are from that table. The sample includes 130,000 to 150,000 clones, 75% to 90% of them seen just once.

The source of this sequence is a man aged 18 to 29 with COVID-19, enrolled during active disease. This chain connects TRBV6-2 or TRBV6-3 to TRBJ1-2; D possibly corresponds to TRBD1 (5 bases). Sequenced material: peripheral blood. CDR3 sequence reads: CASSQPTDGYTF. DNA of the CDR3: TGTGCCAGCAGCCAGCCGACAGATGGCTACACCTTC.